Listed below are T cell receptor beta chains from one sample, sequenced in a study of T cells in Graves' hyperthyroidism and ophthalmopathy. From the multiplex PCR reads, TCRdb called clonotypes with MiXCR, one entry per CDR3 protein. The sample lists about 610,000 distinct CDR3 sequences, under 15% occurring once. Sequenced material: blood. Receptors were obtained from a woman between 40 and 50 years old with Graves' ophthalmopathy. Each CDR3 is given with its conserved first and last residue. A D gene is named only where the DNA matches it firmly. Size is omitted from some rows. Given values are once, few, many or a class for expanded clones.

CASGNSGTLNTEAFF TGTGCCAGCGGCAACTCCGGGACATTGAACACTGAAGCTTTCTTT 15 TRBJ1-1 . few TRBV28
CASSHDGSGNTIYF TGTGCCAGCAGCCACGACGGCTCTGGAAACACCATATATTTT 14 TRBJ1-3 . . TRBV7-9
CASSFPTETYEQYF TGTGCCAGCAGTTTCCCGACGGAAACCTACGAGCAGTACTTC 14 TRBJ2-7 . . TRBV28
CASSPMTGKENTEAFF TGTGCCAGCTCACCGATGACAGGGAAGGAGAACACTGAAGCTTTCTTT 16 TRBJ1-1 TRBD1 many TRBV18
CASSNPRDNQETQYF TGTGCCAGCAGTAACCCCCGGGACAACCAAGAGACCCAGTACTTC 15 TRBJ2-5 . many TRBV28
CASNKALAGVKETQYF TGTGCCAGCAACAAAGCATTAGCGGGAGTAAAAGAGACCCAGTACTTC 16 TRBJ2-5 TRBD2 . TRBV7-2
CASSLWISRDSHYEQYF TGTGCCAGCAGCTTATGGATATCTCGGGACAGCCACTACGAGCAGTACTTC 17 TRBJ2-7 TRBD1 many TRBV7-9
CASSLAGQVKETQYF TGCGCCAGCAGCTTGGCCGGACAGGTGAAAGAGACCCAGTACTTC 15 TRBJ2-5 TRBD1 many TRBV5-1
CASSEFAYGYTF TGTGCCAGCAGTGAATTCGCCTATGGCTACACCTTC 12 TRBJ1-2 . many TRBV6-1
CASSLVSGSAETQYF TGTGCCAGCAGCTTAGTAAGCGGGAGTGCGGAGACCCAGTACTTC 15 TRBJ2-5 TRBD2 . TRBV7-2
CASSYSFLVPQETQYF TGTGCCAGCAGTTACTCCTTTCTGGTCCCCCAAGAGACCCAGTACTTC 16 TRBJ2-5 . many TRBV6-5
CASSVDRTGEQYF TGTGCCAGCAGTGTGGACCGGACCGGCGAGCAGTACTTC 13 TRBJ2-7 . few TRBV12-3/TRBV12-4
CASRNGSKAVHGPQGYTF TGTGCCAGCAGAAACGGGTCGAAGGCGGTTCACGGACCCCAGGGCTACACCTTC 18 TRBJ1-2 . . TRBV6-2/TRBV6-3
CASILDSMNTEAFF TGTGCCAGTATTTTGGACAGTATGAACACTGAAGCTTTCTTT 14 TRBJ1-1 . many TRBV6-1
CSARGQGRYEQYF TGCAGTGCTAGAGGACAGGGAAGATACGAGCAGTACTTC 13 TRBJ2-7 TRBD1 many TRBV20-1
CASRPPGSREQYF TGTGCCAGCAGACCCCCGGGGAGCCGCGAGCAGTACTTC 13 TRBJ2-7 . few TRBV27
CASSLGVETQYF TGTGCCAGCAGCCTAGGGGTAGAGACCCAGTACTTC 12 TRBJ2-5 . many TRBV2
CAWSLLAGDITGYEQYF TGTGCCTGGAGTCTCCTAGCGGGAGACATTACCGGCTACGAGCAGTACTTC 17 TRBJ2-7 TRBD2 many TRBV30
CASRHRGGSEAFF TGTGCCAGCAGACACAGGGGTGGGAGTGAAGCTTTCTTT 13 TRBJ1-1 TRBD1 many TRBV6-1
CASSIRSYGYTF TGTGCCAGCAGTATACGATCCTATGGCTACACCTTC 12 TRBJ1-2 . many TRBV28
CASSLVVGYGYTF TGTGCCAGCAGTTTAGTGGTGGGCTATGGCTACACCTTC 13 TRBJ1-2 . many TRBV12-3/TRBV12-4
CSVESPAEQYF TGCAGCGTTGAGTCCCCGGCCGAGCAGTACTTC 11 TRBJ2-7 . . TRBV29-1
CATRQIRDEQYF TGTGCCACACGACAGATTAGGGACGAGCAGTACTTC 12 TRBJ2-7 . many TRBV6-5
CSARDRLGDWDTGELFF TGCAGTGCTAGAGATCGTCTTGGGGATTGGGACACCGGGGAGCTGTTTTTT 17 TRBJ2-2 . many TRBV20-1
CASSRDQETQYF TGTGCCAGCAGTCGTGACCAAGAGACCCAGTACTTC 12 TRBJ2-5 . many TRBV6-2/TRBV6-3
CASSSVAGTNTGELFF TGCGCCAGCAGCTCCGTAGCGGGGACGAACACCGGGGAGCTGTTTTTT 16 TRBJ2-2 TRBD2 . TRBV5-1
CASSFSAGGPDEQYF TGCGCCAGCAGCTTCTCGGCGGGAGGGCCTGACGAGCAGTACTTC 15 TRBJ2-7 TRBD2 many TRBV5-1
CASKELIPYEQYF TGTGCCAGCAAGGAATTAATCCCCTACGAGCAGTACTTC 13 TRBJ2-7 . many TRBV12-3/TRBV12-4
CASSRVPPNTGELFF TGTGCCAGCAGCCGAGTACCGCCTAACACCGGGGAGCTGTTTTTT 15 TRBJ2-2 . many TRBV12-3/TRBV12-4
CASSFQDGTQYF TGCGCCAGCAGCTTCCAGGACGGGACCCAGTACTTC 12 TRBJ2-5 . . TRBV5-1
CASSSEGMGDTQYF TGTGCCAGCAGCTCAGAAGGAATGGGAGATACGCAGTATTTT 14 TRBJ2-3 . . TRBV7-6
CASSQDWYEQYF TGTGCCAGCAGCCAAGATTGGTACGAGCAGTACTTC 12 TRBJ2-7 . many TRBV3-1
CSARGGTVQSYEQYF TGCAGTGCTCGAGGGGGGACAGTGCAATCCTACGAGCAGTACTTC 15 TRBJ2-7 . . TRBV20-1